This T cell receptor beta chain was recorded in a study of T-cell memory formation after mild COVID-19. Study overall: Largely donor-specific sequence clusters came from two donors. Study outcomes and limitations: CM and EM subsets held most contracting CD4+ clones; EMRA held CD8+ ones. CD4+ bias marked clones expanding day 15 to 37, unlike balanced contracting clones.

Concerning this clonotype itself: What it recognizes is unknown.

5'RACE with constant-segment primers built TCRalpha and TCRbeta cDNA libraries with UMIs. TCRdb re-called the 5' RACE reads through MiXCR, storing one row per CDR3 protein. The sample holds about 50,000 distinct CDR3 sequences, approximately 9% seen once. CDR1 is DFQATT and CDR2 is SNEGSKA in the germline V gene (reference sequence). V was clipped by 5 bases and J by 1 base, with 11 bases between them. The CDR3 totals 13 residues. The sample consisted of PBMCs or a T cell subset sorted from them (not recorded which). The sequence came from an adult woman who had mild COVID-19 (a few samples of this study predate the infection). Cell type and time point are not known. This sequence joins TRBV20-1 and TRBJ1-1; possibly TRBD1 for D (5 bases). CDR3 residues: CSAWGRWNTEAFF. CDR3 DNA sequence: TGCAGTGCTTGGGGACGGTGGAACACTGAAGCTTTCTTT.